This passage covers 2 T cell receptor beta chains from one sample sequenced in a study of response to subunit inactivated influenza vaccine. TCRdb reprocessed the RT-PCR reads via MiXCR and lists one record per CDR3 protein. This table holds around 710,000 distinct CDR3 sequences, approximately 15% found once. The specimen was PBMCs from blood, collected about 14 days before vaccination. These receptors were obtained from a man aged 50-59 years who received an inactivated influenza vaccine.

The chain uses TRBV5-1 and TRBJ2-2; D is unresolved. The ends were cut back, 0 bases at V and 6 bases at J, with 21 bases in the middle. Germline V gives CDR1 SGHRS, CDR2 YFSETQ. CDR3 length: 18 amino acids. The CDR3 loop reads CASSLGISQASSPGELFF. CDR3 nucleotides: TGCGCCAGCAGCTTGGGTATTAGCCAGGCCTCTTCCCCCGGGGAGCTGTTTTTT.

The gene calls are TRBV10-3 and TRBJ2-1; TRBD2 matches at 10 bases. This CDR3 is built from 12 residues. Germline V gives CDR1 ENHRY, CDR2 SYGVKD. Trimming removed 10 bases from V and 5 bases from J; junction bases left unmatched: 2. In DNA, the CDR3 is TGTGCCACTAGCGGGGGACACAATGAGCAGTTCTTC. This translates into CATSGGHNEQFF.